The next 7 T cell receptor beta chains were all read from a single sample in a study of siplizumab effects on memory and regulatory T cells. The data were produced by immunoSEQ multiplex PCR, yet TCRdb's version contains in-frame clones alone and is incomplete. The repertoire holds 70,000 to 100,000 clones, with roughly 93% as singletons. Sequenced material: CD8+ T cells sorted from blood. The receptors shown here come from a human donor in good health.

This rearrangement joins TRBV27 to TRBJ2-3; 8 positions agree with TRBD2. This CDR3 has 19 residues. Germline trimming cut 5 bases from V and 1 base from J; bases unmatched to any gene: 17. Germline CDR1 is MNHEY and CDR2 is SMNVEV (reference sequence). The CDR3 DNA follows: TGTGCCAGCAGTCAACTAAGCGGGAGCGTGATTCTCGGCACAGATACGCAGTATTTT. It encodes CASSQLSGSVILGTDTQYF.

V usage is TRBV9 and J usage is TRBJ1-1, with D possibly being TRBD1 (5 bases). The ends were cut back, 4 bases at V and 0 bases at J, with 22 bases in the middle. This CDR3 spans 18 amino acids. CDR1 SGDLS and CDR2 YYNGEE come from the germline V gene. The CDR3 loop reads CASSHLRGEETMNTEAFF. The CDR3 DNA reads TGTGCCAGCAGCCACCTTCGGGGGGAGGAGACAATGAACACTGAAGCTTTCTTT.

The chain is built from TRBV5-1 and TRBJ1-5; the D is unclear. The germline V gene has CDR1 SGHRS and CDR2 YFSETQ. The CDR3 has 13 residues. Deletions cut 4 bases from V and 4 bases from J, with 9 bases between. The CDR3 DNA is TGCGCCAGCAGCGTCGACGTTAATCAGCCCCAGCATTTT. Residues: CASSVDVNQPQHF. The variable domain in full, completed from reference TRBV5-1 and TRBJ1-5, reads KAGVTQTPRYLIKTRGQQVTLSCSPISGHRSVSWYQQTPGQGLQFLFEYFSETQRNKGNFPGRFSGRQFSNSRSEMNVSTLELGDSALYLCASSVDVNQPQHFGDGTRLSIL.

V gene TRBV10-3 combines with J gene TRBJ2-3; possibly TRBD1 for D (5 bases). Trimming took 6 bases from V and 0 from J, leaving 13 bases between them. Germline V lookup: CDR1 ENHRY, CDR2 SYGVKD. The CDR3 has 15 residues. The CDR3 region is CAISSLRESTDTQYF. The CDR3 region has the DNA TGTGCCATCAGCAGCCTCAGGGAAAGCACAGATACGCAGTATTTT.

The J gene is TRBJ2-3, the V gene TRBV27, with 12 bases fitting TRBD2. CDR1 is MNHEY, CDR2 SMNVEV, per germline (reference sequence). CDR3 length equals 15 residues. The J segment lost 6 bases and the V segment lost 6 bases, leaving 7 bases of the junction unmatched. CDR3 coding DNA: TGTGCCAGCAGCTGGACTAGCGGGGTTTTGGATACGCAGTATTTT. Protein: CASSWTSGVLDTQYF.

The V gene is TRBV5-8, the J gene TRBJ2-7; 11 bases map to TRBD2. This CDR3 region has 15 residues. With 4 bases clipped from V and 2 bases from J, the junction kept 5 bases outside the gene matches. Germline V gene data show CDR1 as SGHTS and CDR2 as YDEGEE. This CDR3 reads CASSPGLAVTYEQYF. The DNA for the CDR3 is TGTGCCAGCAGCCCGGGACTAGCGGTGACCTACGAGCAGTACTTC.

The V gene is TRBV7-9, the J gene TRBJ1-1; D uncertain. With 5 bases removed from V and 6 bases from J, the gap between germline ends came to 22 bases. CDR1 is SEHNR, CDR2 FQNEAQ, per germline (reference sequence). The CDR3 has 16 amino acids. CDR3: CASSRAGGTKRPEAFF. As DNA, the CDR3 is TGTGCCAGCAGCCGAGCGGGAGGCACAAAACGCCCTGAAGCTTTCTTT.